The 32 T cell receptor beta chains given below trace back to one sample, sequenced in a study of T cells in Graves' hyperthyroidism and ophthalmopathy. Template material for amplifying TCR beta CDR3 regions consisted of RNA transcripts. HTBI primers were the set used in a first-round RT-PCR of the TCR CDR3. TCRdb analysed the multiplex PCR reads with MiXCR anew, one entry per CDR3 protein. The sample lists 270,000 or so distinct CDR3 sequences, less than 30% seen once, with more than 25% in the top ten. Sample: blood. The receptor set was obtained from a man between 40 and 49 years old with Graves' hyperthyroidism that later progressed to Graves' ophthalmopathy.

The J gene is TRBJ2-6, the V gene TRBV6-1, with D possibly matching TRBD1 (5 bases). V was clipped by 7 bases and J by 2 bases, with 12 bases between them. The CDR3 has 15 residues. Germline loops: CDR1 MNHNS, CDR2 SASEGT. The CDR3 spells CASIPGQAGANVLTF. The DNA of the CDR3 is TGTGCCAGCATTCCAGGGCAGGCTGGGGCCAACGTCCTGACTTTC.

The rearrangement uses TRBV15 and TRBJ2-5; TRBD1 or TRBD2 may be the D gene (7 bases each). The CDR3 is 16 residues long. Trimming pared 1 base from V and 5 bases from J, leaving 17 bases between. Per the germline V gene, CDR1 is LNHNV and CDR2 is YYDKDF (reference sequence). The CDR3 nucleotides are TGTGCCACCAGCAGAGTTGTAAGGGGGGGACAGGAGACCCAGTACTTC. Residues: CATSRVVRGGQETQYF.

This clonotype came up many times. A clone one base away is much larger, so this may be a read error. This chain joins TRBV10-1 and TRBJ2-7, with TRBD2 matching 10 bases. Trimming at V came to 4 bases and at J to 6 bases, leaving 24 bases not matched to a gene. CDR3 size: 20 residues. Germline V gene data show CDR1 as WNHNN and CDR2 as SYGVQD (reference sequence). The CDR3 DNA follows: TGCGCCAGCAGTGGGCCTAGCGGGAGCCCCCTTGTATCTCTTCGCCCCGAGCAGTACTTC. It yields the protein CASSGPSGSPLVSLRPEQYF.

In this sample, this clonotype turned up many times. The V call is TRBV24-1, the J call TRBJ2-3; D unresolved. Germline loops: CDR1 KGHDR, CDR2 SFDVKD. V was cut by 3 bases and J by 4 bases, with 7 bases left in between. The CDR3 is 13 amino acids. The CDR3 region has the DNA TGTGCCACCAGTGATCCGCTCCCAGATACGCAGTATTTT. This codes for CATSDPLPDTQYF.

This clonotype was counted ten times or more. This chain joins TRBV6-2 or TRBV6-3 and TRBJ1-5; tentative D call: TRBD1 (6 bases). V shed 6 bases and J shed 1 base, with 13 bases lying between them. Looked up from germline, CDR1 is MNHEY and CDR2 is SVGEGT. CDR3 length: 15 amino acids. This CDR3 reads CASRPGQWSNQPQHF. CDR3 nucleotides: TGTGCCAGCAGGCCCGGACAGTGGAGCAATCAGCCCCAGCATTTT.

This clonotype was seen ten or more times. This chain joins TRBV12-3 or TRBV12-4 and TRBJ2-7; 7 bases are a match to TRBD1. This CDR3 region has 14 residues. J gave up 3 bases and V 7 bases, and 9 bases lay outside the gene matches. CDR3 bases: TGTGCCAGCACCCCCACGGCAGGGGGCTACGAGCAGTACTTC. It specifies CASTPTAGGYEQYF.

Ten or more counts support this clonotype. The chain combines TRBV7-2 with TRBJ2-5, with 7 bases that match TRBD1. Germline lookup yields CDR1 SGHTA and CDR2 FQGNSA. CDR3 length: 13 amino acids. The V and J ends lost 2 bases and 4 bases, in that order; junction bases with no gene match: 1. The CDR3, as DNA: TGTGCCAGCAGCTTAAGGGGGCGAGAGACCCAGTACTTC. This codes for CASSLRGRETQYF. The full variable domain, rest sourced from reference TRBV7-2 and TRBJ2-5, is GAGVSQSPSNKVTEKGKDVELRCDPISGHTALYWYRQSLGQGLEFLIYFQGNSAPDKSGLPSDRFSAERTGGSVSTLTIQRTQQEDSAVYLCASSLRGRETQYFGPGTRLLVL.

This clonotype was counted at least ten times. For the CDR3, the DNA is TGTGCCATCCAGATCGACAGCCTTGGAGTGGCCCAGTACTTC. Protein product: CAIQIDSLGVAQYF. The rearrangement joins TRBV2 to TRBJ2-5, with D maybe TRBD1 (5 bases). This CDR3 contains 14 residues. V shed 10 bases and J shed 9 bases, with 24 bases lying between them. Germline V gives CDR1 SNHLY, CDR2 FYNNEI.

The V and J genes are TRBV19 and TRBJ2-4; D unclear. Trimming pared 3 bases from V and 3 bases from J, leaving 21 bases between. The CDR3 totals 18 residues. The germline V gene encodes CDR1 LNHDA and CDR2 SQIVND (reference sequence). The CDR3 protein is CASSIGRRGVYGKNIQYF. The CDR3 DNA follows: TGTGCCAGTAGTATCGGACGGCGAGGAGTTTACGGCAAAAACATTCAGTACTTC.

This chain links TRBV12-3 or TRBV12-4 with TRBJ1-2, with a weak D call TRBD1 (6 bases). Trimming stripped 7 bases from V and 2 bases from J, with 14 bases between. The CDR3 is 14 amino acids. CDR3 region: CASTLGGANYGYTF. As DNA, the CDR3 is TGTGCCAGCACCCTGGGGGGGGCAAACTATGGCTACACCTTC.

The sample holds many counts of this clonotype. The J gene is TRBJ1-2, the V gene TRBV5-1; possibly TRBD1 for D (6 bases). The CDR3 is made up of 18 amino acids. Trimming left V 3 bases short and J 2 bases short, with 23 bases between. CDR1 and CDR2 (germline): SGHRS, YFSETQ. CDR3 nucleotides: TGCGCCAGCAGCTCCGGCGATAACAGGGTAACCGTGAACTATGGCTACACCTTC. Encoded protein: CASSSGDNRVTVNYGYTF.

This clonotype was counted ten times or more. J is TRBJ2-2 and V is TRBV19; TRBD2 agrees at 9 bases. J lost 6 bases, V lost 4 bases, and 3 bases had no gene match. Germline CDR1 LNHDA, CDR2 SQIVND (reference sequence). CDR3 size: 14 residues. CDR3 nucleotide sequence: TGTGCCAGTAGTAGCGGGAGGGAGGCCGGGGAGCTGTTTTTT. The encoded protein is CASSSGREAGELFF.

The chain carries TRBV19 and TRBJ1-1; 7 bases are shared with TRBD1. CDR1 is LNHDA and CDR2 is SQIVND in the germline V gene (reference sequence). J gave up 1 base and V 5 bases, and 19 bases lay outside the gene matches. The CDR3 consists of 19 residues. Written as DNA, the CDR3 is TGTGCCAGTAGTGTGGGTTTACCGAGCTCGGACAGGACGAACACTGAAGCTTTCTTT. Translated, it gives CASSVGLPSSDRTNTEAFF.

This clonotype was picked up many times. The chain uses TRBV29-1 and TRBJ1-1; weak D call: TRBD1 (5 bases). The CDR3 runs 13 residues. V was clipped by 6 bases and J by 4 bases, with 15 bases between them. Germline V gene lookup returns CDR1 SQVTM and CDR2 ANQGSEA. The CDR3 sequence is CSVIQGGVTEAFF. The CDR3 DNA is TGCAGCGTGATTCAGGGTGGGGTCACTGAAGCTTTCTTT.

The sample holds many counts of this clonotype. The CDR3 DNA reads TGCGCCAGCAGCCAAGGGTCTATGGGATCCTACGAGCAGTACTTC. It encodes CASSQGSMGSYEQYF. The V call is TRBV4-1, the J call TRBJ2-7; no definite D call. This CDR3 contains 15 residues. Germline assignment: CDR1 MGHRA and CDR2 YSYEKL. Trimming stripped 1 base from V and 1 base from J, with 11 bases between.

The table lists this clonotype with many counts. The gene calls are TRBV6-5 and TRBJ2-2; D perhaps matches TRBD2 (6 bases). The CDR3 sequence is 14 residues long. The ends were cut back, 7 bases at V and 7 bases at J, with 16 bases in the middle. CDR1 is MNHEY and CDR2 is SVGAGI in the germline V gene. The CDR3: CASTESGLGGELFF. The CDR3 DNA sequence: TGTGCCAGCACCGAATCGGGACTCGGCGGGGAGCTGTTTTTT.

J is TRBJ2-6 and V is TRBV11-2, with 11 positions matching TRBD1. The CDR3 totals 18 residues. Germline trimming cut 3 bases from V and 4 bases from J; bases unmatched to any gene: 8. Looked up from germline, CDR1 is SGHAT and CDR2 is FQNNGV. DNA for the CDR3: TGTGCCAGCAGCTTTGTCCCCGGACAGGGGGCGGGGGCCAACGTCCTGACTTTC. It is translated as CASSFVPGQGAGANVLTF.

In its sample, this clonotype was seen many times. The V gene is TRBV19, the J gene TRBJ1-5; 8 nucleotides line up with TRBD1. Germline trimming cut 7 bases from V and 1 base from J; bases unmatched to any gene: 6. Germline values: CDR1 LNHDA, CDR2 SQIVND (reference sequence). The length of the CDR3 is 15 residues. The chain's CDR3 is CASNEQGGSNQPQHF. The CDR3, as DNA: TGTGCCAGTAACGAACAGGGGGGAAGCAATCAGCCCCAGCATTTT.

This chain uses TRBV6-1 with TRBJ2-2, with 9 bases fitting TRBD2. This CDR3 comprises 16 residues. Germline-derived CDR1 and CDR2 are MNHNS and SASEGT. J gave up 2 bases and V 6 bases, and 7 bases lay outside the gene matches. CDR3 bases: TGTGCCAGCAGGCGATATAGCGGGGGAAACACCGGGGAGCTGTTTTTT. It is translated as CASRRYSGGNTGELFF.

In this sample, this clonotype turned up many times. The CDR3 region has the DNA TGTGCCAGCAGTGTTCAGAATAACTATGGCTACACCTTC. Encoded protein: CASSVQNNYGYTF. The chain has TRBV28 and TRBJ1-2; D gene unclear. The CDR3 runs 13 residues. Germline V lookup: CDR1 MDHEN, CDR2 SYDVKM. V shed 5 bases and J shed 1 base, with 8 bases lying between them.

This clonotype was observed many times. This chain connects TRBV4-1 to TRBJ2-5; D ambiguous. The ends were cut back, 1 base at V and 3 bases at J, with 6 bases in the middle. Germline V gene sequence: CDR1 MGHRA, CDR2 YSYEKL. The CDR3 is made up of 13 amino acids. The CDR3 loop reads CASSQVVKETQYF. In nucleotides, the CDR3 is TGCGCCAGCAGCCAAGTTGTGAAAGAGACCCAGTACTTC.

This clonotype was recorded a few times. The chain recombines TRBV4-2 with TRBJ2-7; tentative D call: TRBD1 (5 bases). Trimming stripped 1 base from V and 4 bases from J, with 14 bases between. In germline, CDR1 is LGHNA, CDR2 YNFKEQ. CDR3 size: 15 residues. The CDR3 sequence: CASSQVPQGGYEQYF. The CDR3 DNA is TGTGCCAGCAGCCAAGTTCCGCAGGGTGGATACGAGCAGTACTTC.

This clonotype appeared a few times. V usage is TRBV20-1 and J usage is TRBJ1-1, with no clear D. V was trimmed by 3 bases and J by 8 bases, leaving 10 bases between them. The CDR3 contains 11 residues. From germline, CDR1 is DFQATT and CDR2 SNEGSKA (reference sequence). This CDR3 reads CSARPALEAFF. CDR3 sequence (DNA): TGCAGTGCTAGGCCGGCCCTAGAAGCTTTCTTT.

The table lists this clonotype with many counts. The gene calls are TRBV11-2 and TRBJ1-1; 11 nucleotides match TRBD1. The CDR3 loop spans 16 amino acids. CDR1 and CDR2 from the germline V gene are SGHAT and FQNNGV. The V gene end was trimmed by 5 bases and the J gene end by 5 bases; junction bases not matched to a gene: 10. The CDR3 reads CASSPNFGTGGTEAFF. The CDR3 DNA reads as TGTGCCAGCAGCCCGAACTTTGGGACAGGGGGAACTGAAGCTTTCTTT.

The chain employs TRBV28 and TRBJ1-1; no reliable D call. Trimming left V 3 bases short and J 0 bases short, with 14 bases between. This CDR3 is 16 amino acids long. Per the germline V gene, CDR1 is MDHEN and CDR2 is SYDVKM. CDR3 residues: CASSFGVLVMNTEAFF. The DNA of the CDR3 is TGTGCCAGCAGTTTCGGGGTTTTGGTGATGAACACTGAAGCTTTCTTT.

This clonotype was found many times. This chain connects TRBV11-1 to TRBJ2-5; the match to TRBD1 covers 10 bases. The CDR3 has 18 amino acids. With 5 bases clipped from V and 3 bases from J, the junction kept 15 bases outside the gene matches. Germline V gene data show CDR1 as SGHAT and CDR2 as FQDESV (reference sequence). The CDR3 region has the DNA TGTGCCAGCAGCCCAGGGGGACAGGGGTTTTTTCCGGAAGAGACCCAGTACTTC. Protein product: CASSPGGQGFFPEETQYF.

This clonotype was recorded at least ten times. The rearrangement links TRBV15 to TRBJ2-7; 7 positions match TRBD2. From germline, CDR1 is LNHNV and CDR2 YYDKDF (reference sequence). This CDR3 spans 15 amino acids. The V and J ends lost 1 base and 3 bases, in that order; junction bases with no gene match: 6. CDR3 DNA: TGTGCCACCAGCAGAGGGGGGGGTCTAAACTACGAGCAGTACTTC. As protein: CATSRGGGLNYEQYF.

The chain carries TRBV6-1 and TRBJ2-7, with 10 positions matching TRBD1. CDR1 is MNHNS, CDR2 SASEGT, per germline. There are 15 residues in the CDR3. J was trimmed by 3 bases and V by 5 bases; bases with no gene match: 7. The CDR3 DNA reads TGTGCCAGCAGTCAAGGTGGACAGGGGGTCTACGAGCAGTACTTC. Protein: CASSQGGQGVYEQYF.

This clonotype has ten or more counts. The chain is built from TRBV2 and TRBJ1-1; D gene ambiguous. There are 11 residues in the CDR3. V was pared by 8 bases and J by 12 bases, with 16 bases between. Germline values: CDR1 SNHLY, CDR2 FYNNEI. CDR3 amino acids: CASESLTVPFF. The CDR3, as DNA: TGTGCCAGCGAGAGTCTTACGGTACCTTTCTTT. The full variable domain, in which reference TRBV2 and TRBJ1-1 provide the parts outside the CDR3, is EPEVTQTPSHQVTQMGQEVILRCVPISNHLYFYWYRQILGQKVEFLVSFYNNEISEKSEIFDDQFSVERPDGSNFTLKIRSTKLEDSAMYFCASESLTVPFFGQGTRLTVV.

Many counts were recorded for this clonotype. CDR3 in amino acids: CASSTDTYEQYF. The CDR3 nucleotides are TGCGCCAGCAGCACAGACACCTACGAGCAGTACTTC. V and J are TRBV5-1 and TRBJ2-7; the D is unclear. The CDR3 consists of 12 residues. V dropped 4 bases and J dropped 2 bases, with 7 bases sitting between them. Germline CDR1 SGHRS, CDR2 YFSETQ.

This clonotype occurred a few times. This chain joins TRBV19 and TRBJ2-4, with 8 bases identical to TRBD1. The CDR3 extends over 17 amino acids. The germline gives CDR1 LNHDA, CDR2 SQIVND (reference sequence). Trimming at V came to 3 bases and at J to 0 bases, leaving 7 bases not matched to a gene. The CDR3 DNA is TGTGCCAGTAGTATGCACAGGGGGTCGGTAGCCAAAAACATTCAGTACTTC. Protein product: CASSMHRGSVAKNIQYF.

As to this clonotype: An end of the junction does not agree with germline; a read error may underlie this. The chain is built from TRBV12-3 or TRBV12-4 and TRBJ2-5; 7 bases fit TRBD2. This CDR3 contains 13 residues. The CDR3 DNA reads TGTGCCGGCAGTTTCGGGGGGTGGGAGACCCAGTACTTC. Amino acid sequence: CAGSFGGWETQYF.